This T cell receptor beta chain is from a study of cytomegalovirus exposure and HLA in healthy donors. Study-wide context: Unique TCRs numbering some 80 million, obtained from HLA-typed donors, made up an early data release. Study observations and caveats: Common viral pathogens seemed, in a later analysis, to connect with several of the most significant clusters. With further analysis later on, most CMV-associated TCR beta chains appeared HLA-restricted.

As for this clone: Antigen unknown.

CDR1 MNHEY and CDR2 SMNVEV come from the germline V gene (reference sequence). V dropped 6 bases and J dropped 4 bases, with 15 bases sitting between them. The CDR3 totals 15 residues. Researchers ran the PCR with 60 Vbeta and 13 Jbeta primers. Only in-frame clones appear in the TCRdb table, and some are missing; sequencing was by immunoSEQ multiplex PCR. The profile shows 150,000 to 200,000 clones, about 77% of them singletons. What was sequenced was PBMCs. J is TRBJ2-2 and V is TRBV27; tentative D call: TRBD1 (5 bases). The origin of this receptor is a woman in her 30s in good health and CMV-seropositive. The DNA for the CDR3 is TGTGCCAGCAGGGGGCAAGGGTCGCGCACCGGGGAGCTGTTTTTT. Amino acid sequence: CASRGQGSRTGELFF.